The TCR beta chain described here comes from a study of T cell responses to AZD1222 COVID-19 vaccine. Some clones are missing from TCRdb's copy, which holds only in-frame ones; the method was immunoSEQ multiplex PCR. The sample consists of about 120,000 clones, 88% of them appearing once. The CDR3 loop spans 16 amino acids. CDR1 is SGHTA, CDR2 FQGTGA, per germline. V lost 3 bases to trimming and J lost 8 bases, with 22 bases between them. This sequence was found in an adult in good health. The specimen comprised peripheral blood, sampled on day 0 of AZD1222 vaccination. V gene TRBV7-3 combines with J gene TRBJ1-2, with D unclear. This CDR3 reads CASSFGGLGSLLGYTF. DNA for the CDR3: TGTGCCAGCAGCTTCGGAGGACTAGGGAGCCTTTTGGGCTACACCTTC.